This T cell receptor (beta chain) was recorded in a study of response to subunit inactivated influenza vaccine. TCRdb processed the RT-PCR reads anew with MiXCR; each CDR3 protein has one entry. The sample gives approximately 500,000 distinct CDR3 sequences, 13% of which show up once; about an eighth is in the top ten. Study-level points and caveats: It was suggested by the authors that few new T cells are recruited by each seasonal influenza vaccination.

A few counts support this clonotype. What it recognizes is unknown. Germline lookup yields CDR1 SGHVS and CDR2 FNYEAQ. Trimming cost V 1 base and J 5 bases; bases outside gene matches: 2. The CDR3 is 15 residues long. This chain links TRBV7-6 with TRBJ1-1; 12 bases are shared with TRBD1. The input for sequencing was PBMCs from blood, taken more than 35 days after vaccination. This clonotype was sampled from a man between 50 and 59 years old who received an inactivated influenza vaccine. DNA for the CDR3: TGTGCCAGCAGCTTAGAGGGACAGGGGGCTACTGAAGCTTTCTTT. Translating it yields CASSLEGQGATEAFF.